This T cell receptor beta chain derives from a study of graft-versus-host responses after intestinal transplantation. Broader study findings: GvH clone levels peaked in circulation, and this peak was associated with early post-transplant HvG declines.

Remarks on this clone: Its antigen is currently unknown.

Germline V CDR1 and CDR2: MNHEY, SVGAGI. The germline V and J ends were trimmed by 8 bases and 0 bases, with 10 bases remaining between them. There are 13 residues in the CDR3. The table came from immunoSEQ multiplex PCR; TCRdb's copy has only in-frame clones and leaves some out. Of about 25,000 clones listed, approximately 93% are singletons. This rearrangement joins TRBV6-5 to TRBJ1-1; no reliable D call. The sequence came from a human patient who received an intestinal transplant, so some T cells may come from the graft donor. The source material was PBMCs, sampled 18 days after transplant. CDR3 DNA: TGTGCCAGCTCACAAGGGATGAACACTGAAGCTTTCTTT. It specifies CASSQGMNTEAFF.